Ten or more counts support the clone carrying this TCR beta chain. Its target is not known. The CDR3 loop spans 15 amino acids. The germline V gene has CDR1 SGHRS and CDR2 YFSETQ. V gave up 0 bases and J gave up 1 base, with 9 bases separating them. This entry comes from a study of T cells in Graves' hyperthyroidism and ophthalmopathy. In the study overall: At the time of initial diagnosis and before any treatment, peripheral blood was collected.

The TCR beta CDR3 regions underwent amplification using RNA transcripts as the source. The TCR CDR3 first-round RT-PCR relied on the HTBI primer set. TCRdb called the multiplex PCR reads again in MiXCR, with one record for every CDR3 protein. The table shows some 690,000 distinct CDR3 sequences, with 15% to 20% occurring only once. Study-wide points: Most expanded thyroid clonotypes above 0.001 also appeared in blood.

No progression to ophthalmopathy during 18 months of follow-up defined stable disease. Those with hyperthyroidism were 18 to 65 years old, newly diagnosed, and ill for under 2 months. This clonotype was sampled from a man aged 45-60 years with Graves' hyperthyroidism. Material: blood. The chain has TRBV5-1 and TRBJ2-3; D is uncertain. The CDR3, as DNA: TGCGCCAGCAGCTTGGTCCGCGGTCGCACAGATACGCAGTATTTT. Protein: CASSLVRGRTDTQYF.